The T cell receptor (beta chain) described here comes from a study of T cell responses to AZD1222 COVID-19 vaccine. Findings of the study overall: In a largely white British group with more females than males, clonal diversity was possibly underestimated.

Remarks on this clone: Antigen unknown.

This CDR3 spans 16 amino acids. V lost 0 bases, J lost 6 bases, and 12 bases lay in between. In germline, CDR1 is MGHRA, CDR2 YSYEKL. Clones were read by immunoSEQ multiplex PCR, and TCRdb kept only the in-frame ones, dropping some. The sample includes 89,000 or so clones, over 80% of them seen just once. The receptor was isolated from an adult who received the AZD1222 COVID-19 vaccine. Specimen: peripheral blood, collected 28 days after the second AZD1222 dose. The V and J genes are TRBV4-1 and TRBJ1-6, with unresolved D. CDR3 coding DNA: TGCGCCAGCAGCCAAGATCCAGGCAGTTTTAATTCACCCCTCCACTTT. Protein: CASSQDPGSFNSPLHF.